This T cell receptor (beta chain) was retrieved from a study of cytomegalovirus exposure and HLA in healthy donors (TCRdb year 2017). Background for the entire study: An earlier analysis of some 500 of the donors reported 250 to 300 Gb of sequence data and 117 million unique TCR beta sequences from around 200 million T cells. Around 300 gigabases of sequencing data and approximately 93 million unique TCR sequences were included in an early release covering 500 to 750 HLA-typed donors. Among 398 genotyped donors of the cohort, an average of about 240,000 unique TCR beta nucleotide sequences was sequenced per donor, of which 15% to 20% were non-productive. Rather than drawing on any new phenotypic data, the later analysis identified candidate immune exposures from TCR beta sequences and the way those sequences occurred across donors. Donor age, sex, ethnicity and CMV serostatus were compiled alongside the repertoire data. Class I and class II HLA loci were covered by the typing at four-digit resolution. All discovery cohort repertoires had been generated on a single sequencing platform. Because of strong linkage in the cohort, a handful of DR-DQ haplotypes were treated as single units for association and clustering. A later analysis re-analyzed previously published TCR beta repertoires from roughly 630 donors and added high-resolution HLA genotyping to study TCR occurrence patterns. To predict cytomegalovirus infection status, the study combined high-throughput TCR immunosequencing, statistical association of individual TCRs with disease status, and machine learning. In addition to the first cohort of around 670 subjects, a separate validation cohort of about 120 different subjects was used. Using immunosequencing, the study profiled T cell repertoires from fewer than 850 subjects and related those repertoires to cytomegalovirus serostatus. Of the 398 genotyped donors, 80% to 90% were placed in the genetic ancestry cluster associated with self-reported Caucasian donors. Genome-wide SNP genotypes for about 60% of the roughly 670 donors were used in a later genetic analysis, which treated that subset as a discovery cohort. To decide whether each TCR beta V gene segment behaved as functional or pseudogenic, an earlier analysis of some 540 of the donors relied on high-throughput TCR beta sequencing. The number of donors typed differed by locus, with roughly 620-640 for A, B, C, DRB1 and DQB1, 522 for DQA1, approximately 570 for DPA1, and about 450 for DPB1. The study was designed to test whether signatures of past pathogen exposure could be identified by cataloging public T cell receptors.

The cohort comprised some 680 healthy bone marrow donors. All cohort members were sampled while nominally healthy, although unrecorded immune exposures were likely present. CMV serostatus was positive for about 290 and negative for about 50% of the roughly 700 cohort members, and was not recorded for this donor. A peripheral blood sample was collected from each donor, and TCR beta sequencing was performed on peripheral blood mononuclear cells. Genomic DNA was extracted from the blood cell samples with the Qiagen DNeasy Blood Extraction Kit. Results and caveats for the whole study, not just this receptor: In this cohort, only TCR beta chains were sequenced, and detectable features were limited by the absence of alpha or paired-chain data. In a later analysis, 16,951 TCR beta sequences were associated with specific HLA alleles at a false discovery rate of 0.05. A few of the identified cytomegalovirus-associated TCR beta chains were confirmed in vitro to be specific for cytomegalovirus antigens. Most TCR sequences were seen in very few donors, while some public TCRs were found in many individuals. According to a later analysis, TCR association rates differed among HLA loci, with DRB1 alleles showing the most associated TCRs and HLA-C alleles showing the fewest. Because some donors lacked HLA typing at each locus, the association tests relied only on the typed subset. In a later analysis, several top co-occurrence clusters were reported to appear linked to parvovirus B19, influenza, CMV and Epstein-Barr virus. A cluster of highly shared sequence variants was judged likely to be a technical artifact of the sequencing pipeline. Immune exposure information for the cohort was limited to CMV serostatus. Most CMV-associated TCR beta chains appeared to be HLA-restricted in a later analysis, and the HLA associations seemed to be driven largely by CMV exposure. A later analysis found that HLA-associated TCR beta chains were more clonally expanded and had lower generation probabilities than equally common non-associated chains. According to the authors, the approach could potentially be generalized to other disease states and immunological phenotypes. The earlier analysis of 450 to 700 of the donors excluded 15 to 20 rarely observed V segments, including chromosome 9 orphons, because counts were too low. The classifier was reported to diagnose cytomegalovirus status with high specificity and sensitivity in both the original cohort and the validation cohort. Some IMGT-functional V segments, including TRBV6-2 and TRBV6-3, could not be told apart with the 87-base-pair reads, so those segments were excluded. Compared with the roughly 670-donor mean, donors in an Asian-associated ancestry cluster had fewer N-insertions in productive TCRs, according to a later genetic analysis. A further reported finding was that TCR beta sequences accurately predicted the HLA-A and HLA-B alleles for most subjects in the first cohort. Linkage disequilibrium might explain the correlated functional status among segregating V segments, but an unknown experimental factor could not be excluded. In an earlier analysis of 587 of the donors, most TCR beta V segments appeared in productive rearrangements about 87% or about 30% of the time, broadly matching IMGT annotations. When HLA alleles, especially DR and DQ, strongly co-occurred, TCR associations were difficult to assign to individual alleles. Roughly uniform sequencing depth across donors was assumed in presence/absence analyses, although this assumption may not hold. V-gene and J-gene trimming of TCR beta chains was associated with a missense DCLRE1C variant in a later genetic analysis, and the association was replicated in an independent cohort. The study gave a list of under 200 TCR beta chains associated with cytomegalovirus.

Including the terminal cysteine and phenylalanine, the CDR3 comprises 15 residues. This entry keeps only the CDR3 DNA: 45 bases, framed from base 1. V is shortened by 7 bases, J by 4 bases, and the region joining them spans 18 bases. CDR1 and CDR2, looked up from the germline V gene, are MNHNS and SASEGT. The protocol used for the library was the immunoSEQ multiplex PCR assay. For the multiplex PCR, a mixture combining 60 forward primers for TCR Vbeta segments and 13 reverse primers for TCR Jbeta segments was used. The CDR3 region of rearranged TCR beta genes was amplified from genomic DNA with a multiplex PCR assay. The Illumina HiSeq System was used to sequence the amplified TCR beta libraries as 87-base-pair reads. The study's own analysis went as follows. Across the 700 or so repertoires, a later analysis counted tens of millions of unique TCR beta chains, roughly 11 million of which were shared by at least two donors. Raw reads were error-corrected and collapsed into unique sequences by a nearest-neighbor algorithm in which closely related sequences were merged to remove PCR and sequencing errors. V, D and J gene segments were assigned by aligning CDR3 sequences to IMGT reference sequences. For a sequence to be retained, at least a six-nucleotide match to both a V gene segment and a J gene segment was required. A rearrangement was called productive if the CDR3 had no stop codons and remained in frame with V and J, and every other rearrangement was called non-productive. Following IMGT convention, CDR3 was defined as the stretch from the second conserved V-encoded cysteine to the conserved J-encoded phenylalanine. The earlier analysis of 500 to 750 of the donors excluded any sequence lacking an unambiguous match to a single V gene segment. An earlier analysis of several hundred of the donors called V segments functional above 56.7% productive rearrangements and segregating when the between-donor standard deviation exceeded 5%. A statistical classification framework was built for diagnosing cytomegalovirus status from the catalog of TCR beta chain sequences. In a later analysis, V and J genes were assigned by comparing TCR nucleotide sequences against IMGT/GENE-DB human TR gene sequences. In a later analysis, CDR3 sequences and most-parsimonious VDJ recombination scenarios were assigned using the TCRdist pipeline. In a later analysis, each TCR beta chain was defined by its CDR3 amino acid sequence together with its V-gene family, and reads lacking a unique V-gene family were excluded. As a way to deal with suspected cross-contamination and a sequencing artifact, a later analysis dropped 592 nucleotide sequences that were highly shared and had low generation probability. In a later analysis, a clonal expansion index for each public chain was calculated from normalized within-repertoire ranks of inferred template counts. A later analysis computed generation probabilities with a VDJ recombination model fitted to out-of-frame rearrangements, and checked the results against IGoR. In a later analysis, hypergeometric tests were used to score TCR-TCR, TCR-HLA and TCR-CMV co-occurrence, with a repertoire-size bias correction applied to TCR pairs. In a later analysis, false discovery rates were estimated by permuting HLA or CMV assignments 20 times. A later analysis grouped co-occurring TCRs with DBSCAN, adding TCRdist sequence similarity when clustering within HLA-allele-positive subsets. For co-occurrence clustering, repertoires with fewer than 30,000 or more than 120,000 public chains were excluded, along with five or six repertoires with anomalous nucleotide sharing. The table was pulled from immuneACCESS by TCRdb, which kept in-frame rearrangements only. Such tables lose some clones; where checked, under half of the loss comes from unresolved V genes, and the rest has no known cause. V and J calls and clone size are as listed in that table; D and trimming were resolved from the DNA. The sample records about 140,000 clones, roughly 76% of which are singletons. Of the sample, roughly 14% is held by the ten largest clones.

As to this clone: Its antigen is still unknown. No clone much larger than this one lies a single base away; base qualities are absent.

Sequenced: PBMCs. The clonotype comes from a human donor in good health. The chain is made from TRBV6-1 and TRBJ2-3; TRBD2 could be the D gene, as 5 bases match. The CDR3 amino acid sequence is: CASKVSGLLSDTQYF. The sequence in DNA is TGTGCCAGCAAGGTTTCCGGACTGCTCTCAGATACGCAGTATTTT.